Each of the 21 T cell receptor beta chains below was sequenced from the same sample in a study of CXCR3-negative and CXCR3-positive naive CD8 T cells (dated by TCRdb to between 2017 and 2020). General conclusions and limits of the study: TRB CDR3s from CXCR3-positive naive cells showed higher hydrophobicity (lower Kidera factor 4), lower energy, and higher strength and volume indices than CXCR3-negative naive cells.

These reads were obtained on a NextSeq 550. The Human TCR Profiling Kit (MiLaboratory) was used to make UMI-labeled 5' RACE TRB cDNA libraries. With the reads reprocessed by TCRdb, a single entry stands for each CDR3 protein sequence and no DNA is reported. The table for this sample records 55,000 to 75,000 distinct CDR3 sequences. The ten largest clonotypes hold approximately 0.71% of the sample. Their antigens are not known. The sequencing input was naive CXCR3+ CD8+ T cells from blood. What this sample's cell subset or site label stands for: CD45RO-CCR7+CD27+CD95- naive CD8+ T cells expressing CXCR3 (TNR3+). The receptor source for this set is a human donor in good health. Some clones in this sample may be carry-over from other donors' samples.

Here the CDR3 reads CASTLPRLGYTGELFF. The gene calls are TRBV7-8 and TRBJ2-2; TCRdb reports TRBD1, a call that lacks DNA to check it against. There are 16 residues in the CDR3. The germline V gene encodes CDR1 SGHVS and CDR2 FQNEAQ.

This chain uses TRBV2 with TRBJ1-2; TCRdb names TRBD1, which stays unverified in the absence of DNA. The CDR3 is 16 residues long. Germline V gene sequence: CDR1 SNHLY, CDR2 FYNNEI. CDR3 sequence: CASETGQGIWGGGYTF.

The CDR3 reads CSGRGTDTYEQYF. The rearrangement uses TRBV20-1 and TRBJ2-7. The CDR3 loop spans 13 amino acids. The germline V gene encodes CDR1 DFQATT and CDR2 SNEGSKA (reference sequence).

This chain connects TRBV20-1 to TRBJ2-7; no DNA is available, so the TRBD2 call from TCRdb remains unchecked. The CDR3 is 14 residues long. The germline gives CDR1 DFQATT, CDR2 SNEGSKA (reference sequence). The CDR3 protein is CSARESRRGYEQYF.

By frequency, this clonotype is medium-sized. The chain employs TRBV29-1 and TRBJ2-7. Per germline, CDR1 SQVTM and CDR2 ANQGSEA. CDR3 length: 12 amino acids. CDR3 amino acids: CSVEGSSYEQYF.

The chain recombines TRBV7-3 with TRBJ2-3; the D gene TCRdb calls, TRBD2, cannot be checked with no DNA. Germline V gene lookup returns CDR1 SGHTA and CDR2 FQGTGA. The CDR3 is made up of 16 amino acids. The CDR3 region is CASARTSGGATDTQYF.

CDR3: CASSFRDNSYEQYF. This chain joins TRBV28 and TRBJ2-7; lacking DNA, the TRBD1 call made by TCRdb goes unchecked. The CDR3 runs to 14 residues. Germline V gene lookup returns CDR1 MDHEN and CDR2 SYDVKM. The variable domain in full, with the rest retrieved from reference TRBV28 and TRBJ2-7, is DVKVTQSSRYLVKRTGEKVFLECVQDMDHENMFWYRQDPGLGLRLIYFSYDVKMKEKGDIPEGYSVSREKKERFSLILESASTNQTSMYLCASSFRDNSYEQYFGPGTRLTVT.

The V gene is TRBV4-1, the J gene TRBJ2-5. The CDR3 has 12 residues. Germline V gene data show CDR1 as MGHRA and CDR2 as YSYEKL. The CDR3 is CASSQDLETQYF.

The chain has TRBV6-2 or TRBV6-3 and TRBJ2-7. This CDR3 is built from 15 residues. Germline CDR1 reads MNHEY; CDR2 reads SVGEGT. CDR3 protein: CASSYSTGNSYEQYF.

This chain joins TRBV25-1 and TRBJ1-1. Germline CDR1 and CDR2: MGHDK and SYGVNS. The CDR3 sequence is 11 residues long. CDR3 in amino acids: CASRGDTEAFF.

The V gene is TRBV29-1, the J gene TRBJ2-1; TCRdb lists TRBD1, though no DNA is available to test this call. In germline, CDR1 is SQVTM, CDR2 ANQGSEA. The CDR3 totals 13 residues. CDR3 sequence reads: CSAGEIQGNEQFF.

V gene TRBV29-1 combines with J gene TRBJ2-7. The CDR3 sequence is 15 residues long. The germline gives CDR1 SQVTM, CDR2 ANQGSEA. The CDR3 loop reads CSVENPGPRAYEQYF.

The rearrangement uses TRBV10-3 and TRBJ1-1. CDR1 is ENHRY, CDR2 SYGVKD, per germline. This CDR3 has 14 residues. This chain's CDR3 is CAISEPVSGFEAFF.

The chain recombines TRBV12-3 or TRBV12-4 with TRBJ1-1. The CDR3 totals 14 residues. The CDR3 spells CASSSLGGTGEAFF.

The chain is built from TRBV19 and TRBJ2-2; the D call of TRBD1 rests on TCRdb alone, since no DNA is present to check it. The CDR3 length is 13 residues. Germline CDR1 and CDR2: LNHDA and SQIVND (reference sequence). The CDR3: CVIGTANTGELFF.

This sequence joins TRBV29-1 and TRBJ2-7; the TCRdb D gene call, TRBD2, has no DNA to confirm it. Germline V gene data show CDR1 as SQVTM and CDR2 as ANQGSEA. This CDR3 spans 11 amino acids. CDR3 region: CSVEEAGLQYF.

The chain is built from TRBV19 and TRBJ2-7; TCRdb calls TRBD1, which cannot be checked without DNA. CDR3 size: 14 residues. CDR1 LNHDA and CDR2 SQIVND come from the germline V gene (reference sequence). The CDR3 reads CASSTYGAAYEQYF.

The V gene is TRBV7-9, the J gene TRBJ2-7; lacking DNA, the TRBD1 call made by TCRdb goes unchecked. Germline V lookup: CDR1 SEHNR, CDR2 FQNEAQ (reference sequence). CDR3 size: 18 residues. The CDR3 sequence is CASSLIDTGTAKGYEQYF.

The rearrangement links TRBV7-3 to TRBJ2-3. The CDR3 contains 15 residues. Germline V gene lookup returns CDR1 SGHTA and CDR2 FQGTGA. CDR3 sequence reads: CASSLTGTTTDTQYF.

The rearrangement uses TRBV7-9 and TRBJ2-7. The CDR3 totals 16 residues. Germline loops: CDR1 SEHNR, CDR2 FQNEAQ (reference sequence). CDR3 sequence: CASSLGLRVPSYEQYF.

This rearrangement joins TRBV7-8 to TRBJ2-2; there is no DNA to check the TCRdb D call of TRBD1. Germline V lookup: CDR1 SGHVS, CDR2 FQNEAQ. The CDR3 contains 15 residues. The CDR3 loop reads CASSRTGGITGELFF.